The source of this TCR beta chain is a study of Ad26.COV2.S vaccination and SARS-CoV-2 variants. Background on the study: In the study, Ad26.COV2.S was injected intramuscularly once, or twice 56 days apart.

Sequencing was performed with immunoSEQ multiplex PCR; in TCRdb, only in-frame clones are kept and a portion is missing. In the table there are roughly 320,000 clones, about 86% of which are singletons. Treatment here: roughly 18 received Ad26.COV2.S at low or high dose, single or two shots; about five received placebo; per-sample allocation not given. Vaccine and placebo recipients were sampled on day 63 after the first injection. In Boston, an adult donor aged 18-55 years took part. V trimming: 0 bases; J trimming: 6 bases; junction bases outside the gene matches: 3. This CDR3 spans 13 amino acids. From germline, CDR1 is SQVTM and CDR2 ANQGSEA.

The rearrangement joins TRBV29-1 to TRBJ2-7, with 9 nucleotides matching TRBD1. This receptor was taken from a person between 18 and 60 years old who received the Ad26.COV2.S COVID-19 vaccine or a placebo. The sequencing used peripheral blood, collected in a trial of Ad26.COV2.S vaccine versus placebo. CDR3 amino acids: CSVEDGQGSEQYF. CDR3 sequence (DNA): TGCAGCGTTGAAGACGGACAGGGGAGCGAGCAGTACTTC.